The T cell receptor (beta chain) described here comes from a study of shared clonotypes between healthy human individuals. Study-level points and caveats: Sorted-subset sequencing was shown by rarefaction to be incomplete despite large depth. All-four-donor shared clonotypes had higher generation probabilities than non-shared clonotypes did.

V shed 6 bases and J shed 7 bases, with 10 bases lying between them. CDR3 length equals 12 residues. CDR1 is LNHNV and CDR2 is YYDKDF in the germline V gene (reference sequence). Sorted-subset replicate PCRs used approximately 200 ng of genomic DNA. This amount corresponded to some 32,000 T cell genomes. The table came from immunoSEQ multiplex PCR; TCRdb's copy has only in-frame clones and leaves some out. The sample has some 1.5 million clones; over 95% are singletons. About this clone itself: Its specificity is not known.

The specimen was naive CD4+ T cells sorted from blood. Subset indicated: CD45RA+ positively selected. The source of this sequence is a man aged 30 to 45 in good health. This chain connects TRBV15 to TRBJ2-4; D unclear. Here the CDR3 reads CATSKLRNIQYF. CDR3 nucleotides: TGTGCCACCAGTAAACTAAGGAACATTCAGTACTTC.